This TCR beta chain was identified during a study of blood T cell repertoires in COVID-19 (dated by TCRdb to about 2020). The study in broad terms: Recovered participants in ImmuneRACE Cohort 3 were defined as having two consecutive negative NP/OP PCR tests, clearance from a healthcare professional, or resolution of symptoms. Samples from collaborators originated in the United States, Italy and Spain and spanned both the acute and convalescent phases of COVID-19. The material from the prospective study consisted of cDNA or gDNA derived from T cells, B-cell-depleted T cells, or PBMCs. The dataset comprised deeply sampled blood TCRbeta repertoires from subjects exposed to, actively infected with, or recovered from COVID-19. The repertoires were made available in a free public database intended to serve as a resource for research on the immune response to SARS-CoV-2. The samples were drawn from two sources: the first 160 participants of the ongoing ImmuneRACE study, and over 1,000 subjects contributed by 6 global collaborators. A de-identified subject ID, COVID-19 status, age in years and sex were almost always included in the sample metadata. HLA class I and class II types, where available, came from metadata supplied by the sample provider rather than from assay-based typing. What the work shows at the level of the full study, not this receptor alone: The quantity of clinical and demographic metadata differed by source and by participant and was supplied without curation.

Enrolling through a virtual design, the prospective study's participants ranged in age from roughly 18 to 89 years and lived across more than 20 United States geographic areas. Cohort assignment in the prospective study relied on participant-reported clinical history from a screening survey and a study questionnaire. In the prospective study, mobile phlebotomists collected whole blood, serum and a nasopharyngeal or oropharyngeal swab from each participant. Over a roughly 2-month period, participants in the prospective study had the option of providing additional blood draws and questionnaires. Blood samples from the prospective study were shipped frozen or at room temperature prior to DNA extraction. On this clone itself: This receptor's antigen is unknown. Qualities for individual bases were not recorded, and no much larger clone is one base off.

CDR1 and CDR2, per the germline V gene (reference sequence), are SEHNR and FQNEAQ. V lost 3 bases and J lost 3 bases; the stretch between them is 9 bases long. From the cysteine through the phenylalanine, the CDR3 covers 14 amino acids. The DNA shown is the 42-base CDR3, in frame from base 1. TCRbeta CDR3 regions were amplified from genomic DNA by means of the immunoSEQ Assay, a bias-controlled multiplex PCR. The paper's processing steps were these. The number of nucleated cells in each sample was estimated from the amplification of reference gene primers within the assay. Sequence reads were collapsed and filtered to measure the absolute abundance of every unique TCRbeta CDR3 rearrangement. For each sample, productive Simpson clonality was calculated as the square root of Simpson's diversity index over productive rearrangements. This is the immuneACCESS table as TCRdb keeps it, with only in-frame sequences that have V and J called. A part of the clones is gone; compared with another copy, unresolved V genes explain less than half, and the rest is unexplained. The D gene and trimming were derived from the DNA, and the V and J assignments and clone size from that table. The sample records about 190,000 clones, around 83% of which are singletons. 20% to 25% of the sample belongs to the ten largest clones.

Sequencing input: PBMCs or T cells enriched from blood (not recorded which). The origin of this receptor is a woman aged 40 to 50 in a cohort exposed to, infected with or recovered from COVID-19 (not recorded which). The chain uses TRBV7-9 and TRBJ1-5; TRBD1 might be the D gene, on 5 matching bases. The nucleotides are TGTGCCAGCAGCTTCGGACAAGTCAATCAGCCCCAGCATTTT. Its protein reads: CASSFGQVNQPQHF. Full variable domain (CDR3 extended with the reference TRBV7-9 and TRBJ1-5 proteins): DTGVSQNPRHKITKRGQNVTFRCDPISEHNRLYWYRQTLGQGPEFLTYFQNEAQLEKSRLLSDRFSAERPKGSFSTLEIQRTEQGDSAMYLCASSFGQVNQPQHFGDGTRLSIL.